This T cell receptor (beta chain) was observed in a study of graft-versus-host responses after intestinal transplantation. In the study overall: Every recipient underwent anti-thymocyte globulin induction, then tacrolimus and steroids for three to four years.

The method was immunoSEQ multiplex PCR; TCRdb's version includes in-frame clones alone and lacks a portion of them. This sample has approximately 100,000 clones, with about 83% found just once. CDR3 length equals 15 residues. The germline V gene has CDR1 SEHNR and CDR2 FQNEAQ (reference sequence). V lost 5 bases, J lost 3 bases, and 3 bases stayed unmatched. Sequences were derived from PBMCs, sampled 255 days after intestinal transplant. V usage is TRBV7-9 and J usage is TRBJ2-2; TRBD1 agrees at 10 bases. This TCR was sampled from a human patient who received an intestinal transplant, so some T cells may come from the graft donor. The CDR3 sequence: CASSKGQGDTGELFF. The CDR3 region has the DNA TGTGCCAGCAGCAAAGGACAGGGGGACACCGGGGAGCTGTTTTTT.